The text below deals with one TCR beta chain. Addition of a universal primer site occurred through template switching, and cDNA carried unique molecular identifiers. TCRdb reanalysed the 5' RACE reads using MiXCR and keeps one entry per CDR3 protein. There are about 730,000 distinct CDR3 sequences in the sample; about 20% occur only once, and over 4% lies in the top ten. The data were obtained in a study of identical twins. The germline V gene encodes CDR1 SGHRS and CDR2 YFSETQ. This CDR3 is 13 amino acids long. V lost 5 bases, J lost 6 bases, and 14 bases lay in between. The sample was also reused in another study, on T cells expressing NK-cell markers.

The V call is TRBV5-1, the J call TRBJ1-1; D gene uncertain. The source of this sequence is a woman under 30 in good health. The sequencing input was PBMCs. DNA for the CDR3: TGCGCCAGCAGGCGCCGGAGGGCGGCTGAAGCTTTCTTT. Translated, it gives CASRRRRAAEAFF. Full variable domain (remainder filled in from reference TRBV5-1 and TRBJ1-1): KAGVTQTPRYLIKTRGQQVTLSCSPISGHRSVSWYQQTPGQGLQFLFEYFSETQRNKGNFPGRFSGRQFSNSRSEMNVSTLELGDSALYLCASRRRRAAEAFFGQGTRLTVV.